A single sample gave rise to the 29 T cell receptor beta chains below, sequenced in a study of T cell responses to AZD1222 COVID-19 vaccine. The method was immunoSEQ multiplex PCR; TCRdb's version includes in-frame clones alone and lacks a portion of them. The sample lists about 190,000 clones, roughly nine tenths occurring once. The sequencing here drew on peripheral blood, taken 28 days after the second dose of the MenACWY control vaccine. All receptors derive from an adult who received the MenACWY meningococcal vaccine as a control.

This chain connects TRBV5-1 to TRBJ2-3, with 8 bases identical to TRBD2. The V and J ends lost 3 bases and 3 bases, in that order; junction bases with no gene match: 6. Germline values: CDR1 SGHRS, CDR2 YFSETQ. The CDR3 loop spans 15 amino acids. CDR3 sequence: CASSYRTSPTDTQYF. The CDR3 nucleotides are TGCGCCAGCAGCTACCGGACTAGCCCGACAGATACGCAGTATTTT. The full variable domain, its missing parts supplied by reference TRBV5-1 and TRBJ2-3, is KAGVTQTPRYLIKTRGQQVTLSCSPISGHRSVSWYQQTPGQGLQFLFEYFSETQRNKGNFPGRFSGRQFSNSRSEMNVSTLELGDSALYLCASSYRTSPTDTQYFGPGTRLTVL.

The chain is built from TRBV7-9 and TRBJ2-7; TRBD1 aligns across 7 bases. Germline lookup yields CDR1 SEHNR and CDR2 FQNEAQ (reference sequence). This CDR3 has 13 residues. Unmatched junction bases numbered 3, after V lost 5 bases and J lost 2 bases. CDR3 region: CASSQGEAYEQYF. Here the CDR3 DNA reads TGTGCCAGCAGCCAGGGGGAAGCCTACGAGCAGTACTTC.

This chain uses TRBV7-2 with TRBJ1-1, with D uncertain. CDR3 length: 16 amino acids. V lost 2 bases and J 4 bases, leaving 17 bases between the germline ends. Germline V CDR1 and CDR2: SGHTA, FQGNSA. CDR3 in DNA: TGTGCCAGCAGCTTAAAGGTTGGGGTGATTGGCACTGAAGCTTTCTTT. Translated, it gives CASSLKVGVIGTEAFF.

The chain employs TRBV15 and TRBJ1-2, with unresolved D. Trimming cost V 3 bases and J 8 bases, with 22 bases left between them. CDR1 and CDR2 from the germline V gene are LNHNV and YYDKDF (reference sequence). The CDR3 spans 16 residues. CDR3 in DNA: TGTGCCACCAGCAGTCCGATTGCGGATAGCCGCCGGGGCTACACCTTC. This gives the protein CATSSPIADSRRGYTF.

The chain uses TRBV27 and TRBJ2-1, with TRBD2 as a possible D gene (6 bases). V lost 6 bases to trimming and J lost 3 bases, with 18 bases between them. Germline assignment: CDR1 MNHEY and CDR2 SMNVEV (reference sequence). The CDR3 contains 16 residues. The CDR3 loop reads CASSTSGTGFYNEQFF. The DNA of the CDR3 is TGTGCCAGCAGCACCTCCGGGACTGGATTCTACAATGAGCAGTTCTTC.

V and J are TRBV29-1 and TRBJ2-6, with 9 bases identical to TRBD1. The CDR3 is 17 amino acids. Germline V gene lookup returns CDR1 SQVTM and CDR2 ANQGSEA. V lost 6 bases and J lost 0; bases outside the gene matches: 9. The CDR3 nucleotides are TGCAGCGTGACAGGGGGGAGCTCGGGCTCTGGGGCCAACGTCCTGACTTTC. Protein sequence: CSVTGGSSGSGANVLTF.

The CDR3 reads CASSDSGRAADTQYF. CDR3 DNA sequence: TGCGCCAGCAGTGATAGCGGGAGGGCGGCCGATACGCAGTATTTT. V gene TRBV10-1 combines with J gene TRBJ2-3, with 11 bases lining up with TRBD2. Germline V lookup: CDR1 WNHNN, CDR2 SYGVQD (reference sequence). J gave up 6 bases and V 3 bases, and 5 bases lay outside the gene matches. The CDR3 has 15 amino acids.

The chain carries TRBV5-1 and TRBJ1-4, with a possible D match to TRBD1 (5 bases). The CDR3 length is 13 residues. CDR1 is SGHRS, CDR2 YFSETQ, per germline. V shed 0 bases and J shed 8 bases, with 8 bases lying between them. DNA for the CDR3: TGCGCCAGCAGCTTGGAACGGGACGAAAAACTGTTTTTT. Protein product: CASSLERDEKLFF.

This clone was recorded only once. The chain employs TRBV7-9 and TRBJ1-3, with TRBD1 as a possible D gene (6 bases). The V and J ends lost 0 bases and 6 bases respectively, with 9 bases between them. The CDR3 sequence is 14 residues long. CDR1 and CDR2 (germline): SEHNR, FQNEAQ (reference sequence). The CDR3 DNA follows: TGTGCCAGCAGCTTAGCGGGGGGCCCAAACACCATATATTTT. It specifies CASSLAGGPNTIYF.

This sequence joins TRBV5-1 and TRBJ2-3; either TRBD1 or TRBD2 may supply D (5 bases each). Germline V gives CDR1 SGHRS, CDR2 YFSETQ. This CDR3 contains 12 residues. With 4 bases removed from V and 5 bases from J, the gap between germline ends came to 8 bases. CDR3 bases: TGCGCCAGCAGCGGGGCGGGAGATACGCAGTATTTT. It is translated as CASSGAGDTQYF.

This rearrangement joins TRBV27 to TRBJ1-1; TRBD1 matches at 8 bases. Germline V lookup: CDR1 MNHEY, CDR2 SMNVEV (reference sequence). V was pared by 3 bases and J by 2 bases, with 5 bases of the junction left unmatched. The CDR3 is 15 residues long. The CDR3 nucleotides read TGTGCCAGCAGTTTGGGTACAGGGGGAAACACTGAAGCTTTCTTT. Amino acids: CASSLGTGGNTEAFF.

The gene calls are TRBV5-8 and TRBJ2-2, with 7 bases identical to TRBD1. The CDR3 is made up of 15 amino acids. The V and J ends lost 4 bases and 4 bases, in that order; junction bases with no gene match: 7. Per germline, CDR1 SGHTS and CDR2 YDEGEE. The CDR3 nucleotides read TGTGCCAGCAGCCAACTGACAGGGCCCACCGGGGAGCTGTTTTTT. Translating it yields CASSQLTGPTGELFF.

A note on this clone: The same CDR3 arises from other DNA sequences in this sample as well. V is TRBV28 and J is TRBJ2-3, with TRBD2 matching over 7 bases. This CDR3 contains 15 residues. In germline, CDR1 is MDHEN, CDR2 SYDVKM. After removal of 10 bases from V and 4 bases from J, the junction contained 14 bases not matched to a gene. In DNA form, the CDR3 reads TGTGCCACCCGAGGTGGCGGGAGAGGACCAGATACGCAGTATTTT. Translation: CATRGGGRGPDTQYF.

V and J are TRBV6-5 and TRBJ2-2, with TRBD1 as a possible D gene (5 bases). Germline loops: CDR1 MNHEY, CDR2 SVGAGI. The germline V and J ends were trimmed by 6 bases and 2 bases, with 10 bases remaining between them. The CDR3 is 14 amino acids. The DNA for the CDR3 is TGTGCCAGCAGAATAGACAGTAACACCGGGGAGCTGTTTTTT. Amino acids: CASRIDSNTGELFF.

The CDR3 region has the DNA TGTGCCAGCACCGTGGACAGAGGGGCGCACACTGAAGCTTTCTTT. It is translated as CASTVDRGAHTEAFF. The chain employs TRBV5-4 and TRBJ1-1, with D possibly matching TRBD1 (6 bases). The V gene lost 6 bases and the J gene lost 3 bases, with 18 bases spanning the gap. CDR1 is SGHNT and CDR2 is YYREEE in the germline V gene (reference sequence). The CDR3 contains 15 residues.

This sequence joins TRBV7-9 and TRBJ2-1, with D possibly TRBD2 on 7 matching bases. V gave up 6 bases and J gave up 4 bases, with 13 bases separating them. CDR1 and CDR2 (germline): SEHNR, FQNEAQ (reference sequence). The CDR3 length is 14 residues. CDR3 region: CASSPGGRYNEQFF. CDR3 nucleotide sequence: TGTGCCAGCAGTCCCGGGGGGCGTTACAATGAGCAGTTCTTC.

This clone was seen only once. The CDR3 DNA reads TGTGCCAGTAGTATGGACAATTATAGCAATCAGCCCCAGCATTTT. It encodes CASSMDNYSNQPQHF. The chain employs TRBV19 and TRBJ1-5; D may be TRBD1 (5 bases). Trimming shortened V by 3 bases and J by 0 bases, and 9 bases separated the two germline ends. Per the germline V gene, CDR1 is LNHDA and CDR2 is SQIVND (reference sequence). This CDR3 is built from 15 residues.

The rearrangement uses TRBV29-1 and TRBJ1-1; D remains unclear. Trimming took 6 bases from V and 5 from J, leaving 19 bases between them. The germline CDR1 and CDR2 sequences are SQVTM and ANQGSEA. This CDR3 contains 14 residues. For the CDR3, the DNA is TGCAGCGTGTCCGGCGGGGTTCTCGGGACTGAAGCTTTCTTT. As protein: CSVSGGVLGTEAFF.

The chain employs TRBV12-3 or TRBV12-4 and TRBJ1-5; D gene ambiguous. V dropped 3 bases and J dropped 7 bases, with 7 bases sitting between them. This CDR3 spans 12 amino acids. The CDR3 spells CASSFVSQPQHF. The CDR3, as DNA: TGTGCCAGCAGTTTTGTGAGCCAGCCCCAGCATTTT.

This chain connects TRBV5-1 to TRBJ1-2; 7 bases are shared with TRBD1. V shed 0 bases, J shed 4 bases, and the junction held 3 bases outside the gene matches. This CDR3 spans 14 amino acids. Per germline, CDR1 SGHRS and CDR2 YFSETQ. DNA of the CDR3: TGCGCCAGCAGCTTGGAGGGACAGCCCTATGGCTACACCTTC. This translates into CASSLEGQPYGYTF.

The rearrangement uses TRBV19 and TRBJ2-5, with a possible D match to TRBD2 (5 bases). The germline V gene has CDR1 LNHDA and CDR2 SQIVND (reference sequence). The CDR3 runs 13 residues. V lost 6 bases, J lost 7 bases, and 15 bases lay in between. In DNA form, the CDR3 reads TGTGCCAGTAGGTCGAAGAGCCGGGGGACCCAGTACTTC. Its translation: CASRSKSRGTQYF.

Of note for this clone: The conserved phenylalanine or tryptophan normally closing the CDR3 is absent here, so this likely arose from a read error. The rearrangement uses TRBV6-5 and TRBJ2-3; the match to TRBD2 covers 10 bases. CDR1 is MNHEY and CDR2 is SVGAGI in the germline V gene. With V trimmed by 5 bases and J by 0 bases, 2 bases remained unmatched. This CDR3 has 15 residues. As DNA, the CDR3 is TGTGCCAGCAGTAGCGGGAGGGATAGCACAGATACGCAGTATCTT. Residues: CASSSGRDSTDTQYL.

The chain employs TRBV30 and TRBJ2-7, with a possible D match to TRBD2 (6 bases). The CDR3 contains 14 residues. Germline CDR1 is GTSNPN and CDR2 is SVGIG (reference sequence). Trimming cost V 0 bases and J 5 bases, with 14 bases left between them. CDR3 protein: CAWSVGGSAHEQYF. The CDR3 bases are TGTGCCTGGAGTGTTGGGGGGAGCGCCCACGAGCAGTACTTC.

The CDR3 here is CASSAGLAGLYEQYF. In DNA form, the CDR3 reads TGTGCCAGCAGCGCGGGACTAGCGGGGCTCTACGAGCAGTACTTC. The chain recombines TRBV9 with TRBJ2-7; TRBD2 aligns across 13 bases. The ends lost 3 bases at V and 3 bases at J; junction bases unmatched: 3. CDR1 is SGDLS, CDR2 YYNGEE, per germline. This CDR3 is 15 amino acids long.

The chain uses TRBV4-3 and TRBJ2-1; 13 bases line up with TRBD2. CDR1 and CDR2 from the germline V gene are LGHNA and YSLEER. The V gene end was trimmed by 4 bases and the J gene end by 11 bases; junction bases not matched to a gene: 14. The CDR3 runs to 17 residues. Written as DNA, the CDR3 is TGCGCCAGCAGCCGAATGCCGATGACTAGCGGGGGGTATAAGCAGTTCTTC. Protein product: CASSRMPMTSGGYKQFF.

The CDR3, as DNA: TGTGCCACCAGTGAGGCGGGAGGGCCATTTGAGCAGTTCTTC. Protein sequence: CATSEAGGPFEQFF. V gene TRBV24-1 combines with J gene TRBJ2-1; TRBD2 matches 9 bases. Germline CDR1 KGHDR, CDR2 SFDVKD. The CDR3 loop spans 14 amino acids. V was pared by 4 bases and J by 9 bases, with 6 bases of the junction left unmatched.

This clone has just one count. The rearrangement links TRBV29-1 to TRBJ1-3; D unresolved. V gave up 7 bases and J gave up 4 bases, with 17 bases separating them. Germline CDR1 SQVTM, CDR2 ANQGSEA. CDR3 length: 14 amino acids. For the CDR3, the DNA is TGCAGCGGGATAGACGGAGGGCCAGGAAACACCATATATTTT. Residues: CSGIDGGPGNTIYF. Full variable domain (rest looked up from reference TRBV29-1 and TRBJ1-3): SAVISQKPSRDICQRGTSLTIQCQVDSQVTMMFWYRQQPGQSLTLIATANQGSEATYESGFVIDKFPISRPNLTFSTLTVSNMSPEDSSIYLCSGIDGGPGNTIYFGEGSWLTVV.

DNA for the CDR3: TGCGCCAGCAGCGGACAGGTTAATGAAAAACTGTTTTTT. Amino acids: CASSGQVNEKLFF. This sequence joins TRBV4-1 and TRBJ1-4; 7 bases align to TRBD1. The CDR3 consists of 13 residues. Germline assignment: CDR1 MGHRA and CDR2 YSYEKL. V trimming: 5 bases; J trimming: 4 bases; junction bases outside the gene matches: 1.

This clone was picked up a small number of times. The chain uses TRBV3-1 (or the pseudogene TRBV3-2) and TRBJ1-6; maybe TRBD1 (5 bases). CDR1 is LGHDT, CDR2 YNNKEL, per germline (reference sequence). This CDR3 region has 14 residues. The V and J ends lost 6 bases and 10 bases respectively, with 16 bases between them. The CDR3 DNA reads as TGTGCCAGCAGTACCGGGACTACTGGATCACCCCTCCACTTT. Translated, it gives CASSTGTTGSPLHF.